These T cell receptor beta chains were read from a single sample in a study of blood T cell repertoires in COVID-19. Clones were sequenced by immunoSEQ multiplex PCR, and TCRdb holds only the in-frame ones, with some missing. The sample lists 200,000 or so clones, over 80% occurring once. Specimen: peripheral blood. These receptors were obtained from a man between 60 and 70 years old with COVID-19, enrolled during active disease. CDR3s include the opening cysteine and the closing phenylalanine or tryptophan. Fields, in order: J gene, clone size, V gene, D gene, CDR3 protein, CDR3 DNA. D genes are given only for firm matches. Size is omitted from some rows. Given values are once, few, many or a class for expanded clones.

TRBJ1-2 | NA | TRBV28 | TRBD1 | CASSFDRVGGYTF | TGTGCCAGCAGTTTCGACAGGGTGGGCGGCTACACCTTC
TRBJ1-6 | few | TRBV7-2 | NA | CASSLAGDYSPLHF | TGTGCCAGCAGCTTAGCGGGGGACTATTCACCCCTCCACTTT
TRBJ1-1 | few | TRBV19 | NA | CASRLTLNTEAFF | TGTGCCAGTAGACTGACATTGAACACTGAAGCTTTCTTT
TRBJ1-6 | NA | TRBV19 | NA | CASRKVEDSPLHF | TGTGCCTCCCGGAAGGTAGAGGATTCACCCCTCCACTTT
TRBJ1-6 | NA | TRBV27 | TRBD1 | CASSPKPGGTGYNSPLHF | TGTGCCAGCAGTCCCAAACCAGGGGGGACTGGTTATAATTCACCCCTCCACTTT
TRBJ1-1 | NA | TRBV5-1 | TRBD1 | CASRWTGRNTEAFF | TGCGCCAGCAGATGGACAGGGCGGAACACTGAAGCTTTCTTT
TRBJ1-1 | NA | TRBV11-2 | NA | CASSPRKMVRVTTEAFF | TGTGCCAGCAGCCCGCGCAAAATGGTTCGGGTTACGACTGAAGCTTTCTTT
TRBJ1-2 | few | TRBV12-3/TRBV12-4 | NA | CASSEGHNYGYTF | TGTGCCAGCAGCGAGGGACACAACTATGGCTACACCTTC
TRBJ2-7 | NA | TRBV6-2/TRBV6-3 | TRBD2 | CASRPSGVYEQYF | TGTGCCAGCAGGCCTAGCGGAGTTTACGAGCAGTACTTC
TRBJ2-3 | NA | TRBV29-1 | NA | CSVVRQEGNTQYF | TGCAGCGTTGTGAGACAGGAAGGGAATACGCAGTATTTT
TRBJ2-2 | NA | TRBV7-8 | NA | CASSAGQTYGGELFF | TGTGCCAGCAGCGCGGGACAGACCTACGGCGGGGAGCTGTTTTTT
TRBJ2-2 | few | TRBV29-1 | TRBD2 | CSVEVGSGSLGGELFF | TGCAGCGTTGAAGTGGGTAGCGGGAGCTTGGGCGGGGAGCTGTTTTTT
TRBJ2-5 | NA | TRBV14 | NA | CASSQDPFGHRQRTQYF | TGTGCCAGCAGCCAAGATCCGTTCGGACACAGGCAGCGAACCCAGTACTTC